These 30 T cell receptor beta chains were sequenced from one sample in a study of blood T cells in healthy people across ages. Using a J-beta primer mix together with a sample-barcoded 5' primer, a second PCR was run for roughly 7 to 12 cycles. TCRdb re-analysed the 5' RACE reads in MiXCR, keeping a single row per CDR3 protein. Here the sample spans 630,000 or so distinct CDR3 sequences, about 30% being singletons. The specimen was blood. The receptors were sampled from a woman older than 75 in good health.

The chain joins TRBV29-1 to TRBJ1-2; D remains unclear. V lost 8 bases to trimming and J lost 4 bases, with 17 bases between them. Germline V gives CDR1 SQVTM, CDR2 ANQGSEA. CDR3 length: 13 amino acids. The CDR3 nucleotides read TGCAGCTACGAGAGGGTTTTCGGCTATGGCTACACCTTC. This codes for CSYERVFGYGYTF.

As to this clonotype: This may come from a read error, since a much larger clone is one base off. The rearrangement links TRBV27 to TRBJ2-4; the match to TRBD1 covers 9 bases. With the DNA end fitting TRBJ2-7 better, the J assignment may be wrong. The CDR3 totals 16 residues. Germline lookup yields CDR1 MNHEY and CDR2 SMNVEV (reference sequence). The CDR3 protein is CASSRRAGTGFGEQYF. The CDR3 nucleotides read TGTGCCAGCTCACGCAGGGCGGGGACAGGGTTCGGCGAGCAGTACTTC.

This clonotype was counted a few times. The gene calls are TRBV7-2 and TRBJ2-7, with D hard to call. Per the germline V gene, CDR1 is SGHTA and CDR2 is FQGNSA. The CDR3 has 13 amino acids. V lost 3 bases and J lost 0, with 6 bases in between. CDR3 sequence: CASSLVSSYEQYF. Written as DNA, the CDR3 is TGTGCCAGCAGCTTGGTGTCCTCCTACGAGCAGTACTTC.

The rearrangement joins TRBV20-1 to TRBJ2-7; a possible D gene is TRBD1 (5 bases). Per germline, CDR1 DFQATT and CDR2 SNEGSKA (reference sequence). The CDR3 covers 12 residues. V gave up 4 bases and J gave up 2 bases, with 9 bases separating them. The CDR3 nucleotides are TGCAGTGCTACCGGACATACCTACGAGCAGTACTTC. This encodes CSATGHTYEQYF.

This clonotype was recorded at least ten times. Being one base from a much bigger clone, this may be a read error. V is TRBV20-1 and J is TRBJ2-6; D possibly corresponds to TRBD1 (5 bases). CDR3 length: 14 amino acids. The germline gives CDR1 DFQATT, CDR2 SNEGSKA (reference sequence). In DNA, the CDR3 is TGCAGTGCTGGGGCCGTCTCTGGGGCCAACGTCCGGACTTTC. It yields the protein CSAGAVSGANVRTF.

This clonotype was counted between two and nine times. This could be a read error, since a much larger clone is one nucleotide away. This chain connects TRBV15 to TRBJ2-7, with a possible D match to TRBD2 (7 bases). The V gene lost 0 bases and the J gene lost 7 bases, with 22 bases spanning the gap. The CDR3 length is 17 residues. Germline V CDR1 and CDR2: LNHNV, YYDKDF (reference sequence). The CDR3 loop is CATSRDQPGGAFNEQYF. DNA of the CDR3: TGTGCCACCAGCAGAGATCAACCGGGGGGCGCCTTTAATGAGCAGTACTTC.

This clonotype was detected many times. V usage is TRBV6-5 and J usage is TRBJ1-4; 7 nucleotides align to TRBD1. The V gene end was trimmed by 2 bases and the J gene end by 5 bases; junction bases not matched to a gene: 2. The length of the CDR3 is 14 residues. Germline CDR1 and CDR2: MNHEY and SVGAGI. The CDR3 DNA reads as TGTGCCAGCAGTTACGGGACAGAAAATGAAAAACTGTTTTTT. The encoded protein is CASSYGTENEKLFF.

Here the CDR3 reads CASSSRGGANTGELFF. The CDR3 DNA reads TGTGCCAGCAGCTCAAGGGGGGGAGCGAACACCGGGGAGCTGTTTTTT. The gene calls are TRBV7-2 and TRBJ2-2; possible D gene TRBD2, 7 bases. This CDR3 spans 16 amino acids. Deletions cut 4 bases from V and 0 bases from J, with 12 bases between. Germline assignment: CDR1 SGHTA and CDR2 FQGNSA.

Only a few counts were recorded for this clonotype. A much larger clone lies a single base off, so this may be a read error. This chain links TRBV4-3 with TRBJ2-7; D possibly uses TRBD1 or TRBD2 (5 bases each). Trimming pared 1 base from V and 0 bases from J, leaving 10 bases between. In germline, CDR1 is LGHNA, CDR2 YSLEER. This CDR3 has 15 amino acids. CDR3 nucleotide sequence: TGCGCCAGCAGCCAAGGGGGACGGGTCTCCTACGAGCAGTACTTC. Translating it yields CASSQGGRVSYEQYF.

On this clonotype: A clone one base away is much larger, so this may be a read error. This chain joins TRBV12-3 or TRBV12-4 and TRBJ1-5; D is perhaps TRBD1 (5 bases). This CDR3 spans 14 amino acids. CDR3 nucleotides: TGTACCAGCAGTTTTGGAGGGGTAAATCAGCCCCAGCATTTT. It translates to CTSSFGGVNQPQHF.

This clonotype was seen more than once but under ten times. The gene calls are TRBV5-1 and TRBJ1-1, with TRBD1 identical over 9 bases. Trimming cost V 3 bases and J 5 bases; bases outside gene matches: 8. The CDR3 is 15 amino acids. Germline V gives CDR1 SGHRS, CDR2 YFSETQ. The CDR3 coding sequence is TGCGCCAGCAGCTGGGGACAGGGAGCGGAGACTGAAGCTTTCTTT. Its translation is CASSWGQGAETEAFF.

This sequence joins TRBV2 and TRBJ1-2, with D perhaps TRBD1 (5 bases). Trimming shortened V by 9 bases and J by 4 bases, and 18 bases separated the two germline ends. There are 14 residues in the CDR3. Germline CDR1 is SNHLY and CDR2 is FYNNEI. The CDR3 coding sequence is TGTGCCAGTCCGGGGGACGGGGGTACCTATGGCTACACCTTC. Encoded protein: CASPGDGGTYGYTF.

This clonotype was seen at least ten times. The chain couples TRBV6-2 or TRBV6-3 to TRBJ2-1; tentative D call: TRBD2 (5 bases). The V gene lost 3 bases and the J gene lost 1 base, with 13 bases spanning the gap. Per the germline V gene, CDR1 is MNHEY and CDR2 is SVGEGT. The CDR3 runs to 16 residues. CDR3 nucleotides: TGTGCCAGCAGTTATTACCCCGGACTGTCCTACAATGAGCAGTTCTTC. This sequence encodes CASSYYPGLSYNEQFF.

Comment on this clonotype: With a much larger clone just one base away, this may be a read error. The V gene is TRBV9, the J gene TRBJ2-5; 8 positions agree with TRBD2. Germline V gives CDR1 SGDLS, CDR2 YYNGEE. The CDR3 is made up of 14 amino acids. CDR3 DNA sequence: TGTGCCAGCAGCGTAGGTGAAGCGGGGGAGATCCAGTACTTC. Translating gives CASSVGEAGEIQYF.

This clonotype was observed at least ten times. The gene calls are TRBV7-2 and TRBJ2-5, with 8 nucleotides matching TRBD1. The CDR3 sequence is 14 residues long. CDR1 and CDR2 (germline): SGHTA, FQGNSA. The trim removed 5 bases at V and 5 bases at J, leaving 7 bases unmatched. The CDR3 region is CASSPGRDRETQYF. The CDR3 DNA is TGTGCCAGCAGCCCCGGCCGGGACAGGGAGACCCAGTACTTC.

This clonotype was counted between two and nine times. The rearrangement links TRBV6-1 to TRBJ1-2, with TRBD1 matching 9 bases. Germline CDR1 reads MNHNS; CDR2 reads SASEGT. The CDR3 runs to 14 residues. J gave up 7 bases and V 2 bases, and 5 bases lay outside the gene matches. As DNA, the CDR3 is TGTGCCAGCAGTGAATCGCCACAGGGGGCTGGCTACACCTTC. It specifies CASSESPQGAGYTF.

Comment on this clonotype: This sequence may be a read error, since a much larger clone differs from it by one base. In DNA, the CDR3 is TGCAGTGCTAGAAGCCAGTACTCTGGGGCCAACGTCCGGACTTTC. The encoded protein is CSARSQYSGANVRTF. J is TRBJ2-6 and V is TRBV20-1; possibly TRBD1 for D (5 bases). This CDR3 is built from 15 residues. The germline V gene encodes CDR1 DFQATT and CDR2 SNEGSKA (reference sequence).

This clonotype occurred many times. The chain uses TRBV30 and TRBJ1-1; tentative D call: TRBD1 (6 bases). The CDR3 is 18 residues long. Germline lookup yields CDR1 GTSNPN and CDR2 SVGIG (reference sequence). Trimming left V 3 bases short and J 1 base short, with 24 bases between. CDR3 DNA: TGTGCCTGGAGGGCCGGGACACGGGGGTCGAAAGGGAACACTGAAGCTTTCTTT. Residues: CAWRAGTRGSKGNTEAFF.

This clonotype was seen many times. This rearrangement joins TRBV9 to TRBJ2-6; TRBD2 is a possible D gene (6 bases). The germline V gene encodes CDR1 SGDLS and CDR2 YYNGEE. The V end was cut by 2 bases, the J end by 3 bases, with 9 bases between. The CDR3 runs to 15 residues. DNA for the CDR3: TGTGCCAGCAGCGTTCTGGGGGGTGGGGCCAACGTCCTGACTTTC. Amino acids: CASSVLGGGANVLTF.

A note on this clonotype: A single base separates this from a much larger clone, so it may be a read error. The chain is built from TRBV20-1 and TRBJ1-1; D gene unclear. Between the trimmed V and J ends, which lost 5 bases and 0 bases, there was a span of 7 bases. CDR1 is DFQATT, CDR2 SNEGSKA, per germline (reference sequence). This CDR3 region has 12 residues. The CDR3 DNA sequence: TGCAGTGCTGAACAGTTGAACACTGAAGCTTTCTTT. It yields the protein CSAEQLNTEAFF.

This clonotype occurred many times. The chain links TRBV20-1 to TRBJ2-5; D perhaps matches TRBD1 (5 bases). The length of the CDR3 is 12 residues. Germline CDR1 and CDR2: DFQATT and SNEGSKA (reference sequence). Trimming removed 5 bases at V and 0 bases at J, with 7 bases between. As DNA, the CDR3 is TGCAGTGCTTCAGGGTACCAAGAGACCCAGTACTTC. Translating it yields CSASGYQETQYF.

The rearrangement links TRBV2 to TRBJ2-5; 12 bases agree with TRBD2. CDR3 length: 16 amino acids. V was clipped by 7 bases and J by 4 bases; unmatched bases: 10. CDR1 is SNHLY, CDR2 FYNNEI, per germline. The DNA for the CDR3 is TGTGCCAGCAAAGATCAACTAGCGGGGGGCCCAGAGACCCAGTACTTC. This codes for CASKDQLAGGPETQYF. The whole variable domain, filled in from reference TRBV2 and TRBJ2-5, reads EPEVTQTPSHQVTQMGQEVILRCVPISNHLYFYWYRQILGQKVEFLVSFYNNEISEKSEIFDDQFSVERPDGSNFTLKIRSTKLEDSAMYFCASKDQLAGGPETQYFGPGTRLLVL.

This clonotype was picked up many times. The CDR3 DNA sequence: TGCAGCGTTGAAGTTAGTCTGGACGAGCAGTACTTC. Encoded protein: CSVEVSLDEQYF. The V call is TRBV29-1, the J call TRBJ2-7; D unclear. Germline V lookup: CDR1 SQVTM, CDR2 ANQGSEA. V lost 1 base and J 5 bases, leaving 9 bases between the germline ends. CDR3 size: 12 residues.

This clonotype was counted a few times. V usage is TRBV28 and J usage is TRBJ2-7, with 7 positions matching TRBD1. Germline CDR1 MDHEN, CDR2 SYDVKM. The length of the CDR3 is 15 residues. V lost 2 bases, J lost 2 bases, and 6 bases stayed unmatched. DNA of the CDR3: TGTGCCAGCAGTTTACCGGGACAGAGAACCTACGAGCAGTACTTC. This encodes CASSLPGQRTYEQYF.

This clonotype showed up many times. The chain employs TRBV9 and TRBJ2-3, with 9 bases that match TRBD2. V was pared by 3 bases and J by 1 base, with 6 bases of the junction left unmatched. Per the germline V gene, CDR1 is SGDLS and CDR2 is YYNGEE. This CDR3 is built from 16 residues. The CDR3 spells CASSEDRLAGTDTQYF. CDR3 coding DNA: TGTGCCAGCAGCGAGGACCGACTAGCGGGCACAGATACGCAGTATTTT.

The table lists this clonotype with a few counts. The chain combines TRBV5-6 with TRBJ2-3; no clear D. From germline, CDR1 is SGHDT and CDR2 YYEEEE. This CDR3 is built from 12 residues. Trimming stripped 4 bases from V and 13 bases from J, with 16 bases between. The CDR3: CASSLLRTTEYF. The CDR3 DNA reads TGTGCCAGCAGCCTCCTACGGACGACGGAGTATTTT.

This clonotype was detected ten times or more. CDR3 DNA: TGCGCCAGCAGCACGGGGACAGTCTACGAGCAGTACTTC. This gives the protein CASSTGTVYEQYF. This sequence joins TRBV5-1 and TRBJ2-7, with 7 bases lining up with TRBD1. The CDR3 is made up of 13 amino acids. With V trimmed by 4 bases and J by 3 bases, 4 bases remained unmatched. CDR1 is SGHRS, CDR2 YFSETQ, per germline.

This chain's CDR3 is CASSARTADTQYF. The CDR3, as DNA: TGTGCCAGCAGCGCAAGGACGGCAGATACGCAGTATTTT. This rearrangement joins TRBV9 to TRBJ2-3; D not resolved. Germline V gives CDR1 SGDLS, CDR2 YYNGEE. Deletions cut 3 bases from V and 4 bases from J, with 9 bases between. CDR3 length: 13 residues.

There are a few counts of this clonotype. The chain carries TRBV7-6 and TRBJ2-1; tentatively, D is TRBD2 (6 bases). The end of the DNA aligns better with TRBJ2-7, so the J call may be wrong. Germline loops: CDR1 SGHVS, CDR2 FNYEAQ. This CDR3 spans 14 amino acids. CDR3 sequence (DNA): TGTGCCAGCAGCTTACGGAGGGCGGACAATGAGCAGTACTTC. This encodes CASSLRRADNEQYF.

The chain combines TRBV7-9 with TRBJ2-7; 7 bases agree with TRBD1. V trimming: 7 bases; J trimming: 5 bases; junction bases outside the gene matches: 20. Germline V lookup: CDR1 SEHNR, CDR2 FQNEAQ (reference sequence). CDR3 length: 17 residues. The CDR3 nucleotides read TGTGCCAGCAACTCCTACGGCTACGCCGGGACAGAGGACGAGCAGTACTTC. Amino acids: CASNSYGYAGTEDEQYF.